Presented here are 11 T cell receptor beta chains from one specimen sequenced in a study of T cells in Graves' hyperthyroidism and ophthalmopathy. RNA transcripts yielded amplified TCR beta CDR3 regions. In the first-round RT-PCR of the TCR CDR3, the HTBI primer set was used. Via MiXCR, TCRdb re-called the multiplex PCR reads, giving one row per CDR3 protein. Here the sample spans 480,000 or so distinct CDR3 sequences, 46% being singletons. Sequenced material: peripheral blood or thyroid tissue (not recorded which). These receptors were taken from an adult woman with Graves' disease, either hyperthyroidism or ophthalmopathy (not recorded which).

As for this clonotype: The conserved final phenylalanine or tryptophan is absent from the CDR3, which likely points to a read error. No DNA is shown, since the ends of the CDR3 on it are uncertain; the CDR3 is the one TCRdb lists. The genes are TRBV5-1 and TRBJ2-5. From its first to its last residue, the CDR3 has 13 amino acids. Germline loops: CDR1 SGHRS, CDR2 YFSETQ. This CDR3 is CASSLDSSYEQWL.

The V and J genes are TRBV5-1 and TRBJ2-2; the match to TRBD1 covers 7 bases. This CDR3 has 14 residues. The germline V gene encodes CDR1 SGHRS and CDR2 YFSETQ. The junction had 7 bases not matched to a gene; V was cut back by 5 bases and J by 6 bases. The CDR3 region is CASRGQQESGELFF. The CDR3 region has the DNA TGCGCCAGCAGGGGACAGCAGGAGTCCGGGGAGCTGTTTTTT.

This clonotype was observed at least ten times. The chain uses TRBV7-2 and TRBJ1-2; no clear D. This CDR3 is built from 16 residues. The V gene's germline CDR1 is SGHTA and CDR2 FQGNSA. V lost 3 bases, J lost 4 bases, and 18 bases lay in between. CDR3: CASSFSQGQLGYGYTF. In DNA, the CDR3 is TGTGCCAGCAGCTTCTCCCAAGGGCAGTTAGGCTATGGCTACACCTTC.

This clonotype was recorded many times. The chain has TRBV9 and TRBJ2-2; D is undetermined. The CDR3 is made up of 13 amino acids. CDR1 is SGDLS, CDR2 YYNGEE, per germline. Deletions cut 0 bases from V and 3 bases from J, with 3 bases between. CDR3 bases: TGTGCCAGCAGCGTAGCTGACACCGGGGAGCTGTTTTTT. Its translation: CASSVADTGELFF.

The J gene is TRBJ2-7, the V gene TRBV7-3, with 9 bases identical to TRBD2. The CDR3 has 16 residues. The junction had 15 bases not matched to a gene; V was cut back by 6 bases and J by 6 bases. Germline assignment: CDR1 SGHTA and CDR2 FQGTGA. CDR3 in DNA: TGTGCCAGCAGTCCAGACGCAACTAGCGGGCGGAGCGAGCAGTACTTC. Its translation: CASSPDATSGRSEQYF.

The chain links TRBV7-2 to TRBJ1-2; perhaps TRBD1 as D (5 bases). V was pared by 2 bases and J by 8 bases, with 12 bases between. The germline V gene has CDR1 SGHTA and CDR2 FQGNSA. This CDR3 has 13 residues. The CDR3 coding sequence is TGTGCCAGCAGCTTAATGGCAGGGAGAGGCTACACCTTC. This gives the protein CASSLMAGRGYTF.

This clonotype was observed at least ten times. The DNA of the CDR3 is TGCAGTGCTAGAATCAGCGGGAGGGCCGAGGGTGAGCAGTACTTC. The encoded protein is CSARISGRAEGEQYF. The chain carries TRBV20-1 and TRBJ2-7, with 10 bases fitting TRBD2. The CDR3 contains 15 residues. The V segment lost 2 bases and the J segment 7 bases; nucleotides outside the gene matches: 11. Germline values: CDR1 DFQATT, CDR2 SNEGSKA (reference sequence).

This clonotype was found many times. The chain combines TRBV7-2 with TRBJ1-6; D remains ambiguous. The CDR3 totals 15 residues. The V end was cut by 5 bases, the J end by 3 bases, with 11 bases between. CDR1 is SGHTA, CDR2 FQGNSA, per germline. CDR3: CASSPAAGYNSPLHF. The DNA of the CDR3 is TGTGCCAGCAGCCCAGCGGCAGGCTATAATTCACCCCTCCACTTT.

This clonotype was picked up many times. The rearrangement joins TRBV5-1 to TRBJ1-1; the D is unclear. CDR1 is SGHRS, CDR2 YFSETQ, per germline. The CDR3 loop spans 15 amino acids. V was trimmed by 0 bases and J by 3 bases, leaving 12 bases between them. CDR3 amino acids: CASSLDGIRYTEAFF. CDR3 coding DNA: TGCGCCAGCAGCTTGGATGGGATTCGGTACACTGAAGCTTTCTTT. The whole variable domain, remainder taken from reference TRBV5-1 and TRBJ1-1, is KAGVTQTPRYLIKTRGQQVTLSCSPISGHRSVSWYQQTPGQGLQFLFEYFSETQRNKGNFPGRFSGRQFSNSRSEMNVSTLELGDSALYLCASSLDGIRYTEAFFGQGTRLTVV.

This clonotype was detected many times. This chain joins TRBV28 and TRBJ1-3; D might be TRBD1 (6 bases). This CDR3 spans 15 amino acids. The germline gives CDR1 MDHEN, CDR2 SYDVKM. The V and J ends lost 5 bases and 4 bases respectively, with 15 bases between them. CDR3 DNA sequence: TGTGCCAGCAGTATCCCAGGGGCGTCGGGAAACACCATATATTTT. It specifies CASSIPGASGNTIYF.

This chain joins TRBV15 and TRBJ2-5; D possibly corresponds to TRBD1 (6 bases). CDR3 length equals 15 residues. The germline CDR1 and CDR2 sequences are LNHNV and YYDKDF (reference sequence). V was trimmed by 0 bases and J by 0 bases, leaving 8 bases between them. The CDR3 reads CATSRDGTHQETQYF. DNA of the CDR3: TGTGCCACCAGCAGAGACGGGACACACCAAGAGACCCAGTACTTC.